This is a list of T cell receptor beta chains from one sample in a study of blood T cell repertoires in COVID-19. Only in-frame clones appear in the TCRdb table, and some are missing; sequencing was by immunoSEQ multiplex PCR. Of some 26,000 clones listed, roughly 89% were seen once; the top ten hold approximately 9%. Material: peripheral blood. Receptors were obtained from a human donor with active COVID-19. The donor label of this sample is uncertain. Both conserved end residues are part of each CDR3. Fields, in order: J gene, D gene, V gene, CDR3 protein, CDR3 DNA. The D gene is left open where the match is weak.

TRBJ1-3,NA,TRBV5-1,CASSLGQPSGNTIYF,TGCGCCAGCAGCTTGGGACAGCCTTCTGGAAACACCATATATTTT
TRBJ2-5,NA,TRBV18,CASSPLGETQYF,TGTGCCAGCTCTCCCCTAGGAGAGACCCAGTACTTC
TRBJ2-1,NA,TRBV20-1,CSASPYLSTRDNEQFF,TGCAGTGCTAGTCCCTACTTATCAACTAGAGACAATGAGCAGTTCTTC
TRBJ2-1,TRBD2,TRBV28,CASSFLAGGGEQFF,TGTGCCAGCAGTTTCCTAGCGGGAGGGGGTGAGCAGTTCTTC
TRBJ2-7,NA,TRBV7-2,CASSLSFAASSYEQYF,TGTGCCAGCAGCTTAAGTTTCGCGGCAAGCTCCTACGAGCAGTACTTC
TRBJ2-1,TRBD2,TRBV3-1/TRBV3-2,CASSPGGRGYNEQFF,TGTGCCAGCAGTCCGGGCGGGAGAGGTTACAATGAGCAGTTCTTC
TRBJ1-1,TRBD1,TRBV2,CASSGQGLSTTEAFF,TGTGCCAGCAGCGGACAGGGGTTGAGTACCACTGAAGCTTTCTTT
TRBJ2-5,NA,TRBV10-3,CAIRSILNQETQYF,TGTGCCATCAGAAGCATACTTAACCAAGAGACCCAGTACTTC
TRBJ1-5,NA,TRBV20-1,CSAGGKGNQPQHF,TGCAGTGCTGGTGGGAAGGGGAATCAGCCCCAGCATTTT
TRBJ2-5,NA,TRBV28,CASIPETKHEETQYF,TGTGCCAGCATCCCGGAGACTAAGCACGAAGAGACCCAGTACTTC